The 27 T cell receptor beta chains presented below share a single source sample, sequenced in a study of blood T cell repertoires in COVID-19. TCRdb keeps only in-frame clones here, not all; method: immunoSEQ multiplex PCR. The data contain approximately 440,000 clones, approximately 89% of them singletons. What was sequenced was peripheral blood. The receptor set was obtained from a woman aged 45 to 65 with COVID-19, enrolled during active disease.

The CDR3 protein is CASSARSNTGELFF. CDR3 DNA sequence: TGTGCCAGCAGCGCCAGGTCGAACACCGGGGAGCTGTTTTTT. The chain joins TRBV9 to TRBJ2-2; D not resolved. There are 14 residues in the CDR3. Trimming removed 3 bases at V and 0 bases at J, with 6 bases between. The V gene's germline CDR1 is SGDLS and CDR2 YYNGEE.

The chain has TRBV18 and TRBJ1-2; D is perhaps TRBD1 (5 bases). The germline CDR1 and CDR2 sequences are KGHSH and LQKENI. Trimming took off 3 bases at V and 12 bases at J, with 20 bases between the two ends. The CDR3 sequence is 14 residues long. The chain's CDR3 is CASSPTGTGVVDTF. The DNA of the CDR3 is TGTGCCAGCTCACCGACCGGGACTGGGGTGGTCGACACCTTC. Variable domain in full (rest from reference TRBV18 and TRBJ1-2): NAGVMQNPRHLVRRRGQEARLRCSPMKGHSHVYWYRQLPEEGLKFMVYLQKENIIDESGMPKERFSAEFPKEGPSILRIQQVVRGDSAAYFCASSPTGTGVVDTFGSGTRLTVV.

The V gene is TRBV24-1, the J gene TRBJ1-2; D remains ambiguous. CDR1 is KGHDR, CDR2 SFDVKD, per germline. Deletions cut 6 bases from V and 8 bases from J, with 12 bases between. This CDR3 region has 12 residues. For the CDR3, the DNA is TGTGCCACCAGTCCGCGGGTACGCGGCTACACCTTC. It specifies CATSPRVRGYTF.

The rearrangement links TRBV2 to TRBJ1-1; D uncertain. Trimming cost V 7 bases and J 5 bases, with 11 bases left between them. CDR1 is SNHLY, CDR2 FYNNEI, per germline. The CDR3 consists of 12 residues. DNA for the CDR3: TGTGCCAGCAACTTGGAGGTTACTGAAGCTTTCTTT. It encodes CASNLEVTEAFF.

Points on this clone: Distinct nucleotide sequences in the sample also encode this CDR3. This sequence joins TRBV11-3 and TRBJ1-1; D remains ambiguous. Germline V gene data show CDR1 as SGHNT and CDR2 as YENEEA. The V end was cut by 0 bases, the J end by 5 bases, with 7 bases between. This CDR3 has 13 residues. CDR3 protein: CASSLDGETEAFF. DNA for the CDR3: TGTGCCAGCAGCTTAGACGGGGAGACTGAAGCTTTCTTT.

V usage is TRBV7-9 and J usage is TRBJ1-6, with 8 bases that match TRBD1. CDR1 and CDR2 from the germline V gene are SEHNR and FQNEAQ (reference sequence). V lost 7 bases to trimming and J lost 4 bases; unmatched junction nucleotides: 15. The CDR3 length is 18 residues. DNA for the CDR3: TGTGCCAGCACCCGCGGGGTGGCAGGGGGCTTATATAATTCACCCCTCCACTTT. The encoded protein is CASTRGVAGGLYNSPLHF.

V and J are TRBV5-5 and TRBJ1-2; D might be TRBD1 (5 bases). The CDR3 covers 12 residues. Germline V CDR1 and CDR2: SGHKS, YYEKEE (reference sequence). Trimming removed 5 bases from V and 4 bases from J, with 9 bases in between. The CDR3 DNA is TGTGCCAGCAGAACCGACAGCTATGGCTACACCTTC. As protein: CASRTDSYGYTF. The complete variable domain, with remaining parts taken from reference TRBV5-5 and TRBJ1-2, reads DAGVTQSPTHLIKTRGQQVTLRCSPISGHKSVSWYQQVLGQGPQFIFQYYEKEERGRGNFPDRFSARQFPNYSSELNVNALLLGDSALYLCASRTDSYGYTFGSGTRLTVV.

This chain links TRBV10-1 with TRBJ2-4, with D tentatively TRBD2 (5 bases). Trimming left V 0 bases short and J 2 bases short, with 8 bases between. Germline-derived CDR1 and CDR2 are WNHNN and SYGVQD (reference sequence). This CDR3 has 15 residues. CDR3 in DNA: TGCGCCAGCAGTGAGTCCCGGGGAACCAAAAACATTCAGTACTTC. Its translation is CASSESRGTKNIQYF.

This chain uses TRBV23-1 with TRBJ1-5; 8 nucleotides line up with TRBD1. TRBV23-1 is sorted into the ORF group, with uncertain function. The CDR3 extends over 19 amino acids. The V and J ends lost 0 bases and 0 bases, in that order; junction bases with no gene match: 10. The CDR3 DNA reads as TGCGCCAGCAGTCAATCAGTCAGGGGGCCCACCTATAGCAATCAGCCCCAGCATTTT. Its translation is CASSQSVRGPTYSNQPQHF.

This chain connects TRBV28 to TRBJ1-2; D possibly corresponds to TRBD1 (6 bases). Deletions cut 6 bases from V and 0 bases from J, with 11 bases between. The CDR3 length is 14 residues. CDR1 and CDR2 (germline): MDHEN, SYDVKM. CDR3 coding DNA: TGTGCCAGCAGAACAGGGCTAGCTAACTATGGCTACACCTTC. Amino acid sequence: CASRTGLANYGYTF.

This clone was detected a few times. The chain has TRBV29-1 and TRBJ1-2, with D unresolved. CDR1 is SQVTM and CDR2 is ANQGSEA in the germline V gene. V was clipped by 4 bases and J by 4 bases, with 7 bases between them. The CDR3 has 11 residues. The CDR3: CSVVSAYGYTF. As DNA, the CDR3 is TGCAGCGTTGTAAGCGCCTATGGCTACACCTTC.

The gene calls are TRBV5-1 and TRBJ2-3; tentatively, D is TRBD2 (6 bases). The CDR3 totals 16 residues. In germline, CDR1 is SGHRS, CDR2 YFSETQ. Between the trimmed V and J ends, which lost 1 base and 1 base, there was a span of 13 bases. The CDR3 reads CASSLTSIKGTDTQYF. The CDR3 nucleotides read TGCGCCAGCAGCTTGACTAGCATCAAAGGCACAGATACGCAGTATTTT.

This chain uses TRBV20-1 with TRBJ2-1; maybe TRBD2 (6 bases). Trimming pared 0 bases from V and 10 bases from J, leaving 7 bases between. Germline-derived CDR1 and CDR2 are DFQATT and SNEGSKA (reference sequence). The CDR3 is 11 amino acids. CDR3 protein: CSAREGGEQFF. The CDR3, as DNA: TGCAGTGCTAGAGAGGGGGGAGAGCAGTTCTTC.

The chain is built from TRBV5-1 and TRBJ2-3; the match to TRBD2 covers 9 bases. Germline V CDR1 and CDR2: SGHRS, YFSETQ. The CDR3 loop spans 16 amino acids. V shed 0 bases and J 2 bases; nucleotides not matched to a gene: 4. CDR3 DNA sequence: TGCGCCAGCAGCTTGGTAGCGGGGGCCCTCACAGATACGCAGTATTTT. It is translated as CASSLVAGALTDTQYF.

This clone was seen just once. V gene TRBV5-8 combines with J gene TRBJ1-2; 7 positions match TRBD1. The CDR3 has 15 residues. Trimming took 5 bases from V and 4 from J; bases not matched to a gene: 11. From germline, CDR1 is SGHTS and CDR2 YDEGEE. CDR3 DNA: TGTGCCAGCAGGAGAACCGGGACAGAGACCTATGGCTACACCTTC. It is translated as CASRRTGTETYGYTF.

The chain carries TRBV12-3 or TRBV12-4 and TRBJ2-3, with a weak D call TRBD2 (5 bases). CDR3 length: 13 amino acids. With 7 bases removed from V and 2 bases from J, the gap between germline ends came to 10 bases. The CDR3 sequence: CASTLGLTDTQYF. CDR3 nucleotides: TGTGCCAGCACCCTCGGACTCACAGATACGCAGTATTTT.

The chain joins TRBV24-1 to TRBJ2-5, with 9 positions matching TRBD1. The junction had 13 bases not matched to a gene; V was cut back by 4 bases and J by 5 bases. The CDR3 consists of 17 residues. Germline V gives CDR1 KGHDR, CDR2 SFDVKD. The CDR3 sequence: CATSELTQGAHGETQYF. The CDR3, as DNA: TGTGCCACCAGTGAACTAACACAGGGGGCTCATGGGGAGACCCAGTACTTC.

The rearrangement links TRBV27 to TRBJ2-5; 9 nucleotides line up with TRBD2. This CDR3 comprises 15 residues. The V gene's germline CDR1 is MNHEY and CDR2 SMNVEV (reference sequence). V lost 4 bases, J lost 2 bases, and 5 bases stayed unmatched. The CDR3 reads CASSSSGARQETQYF. The DNA for the CDR3 is TGTGCCAGCAGTTCTAGCGGGGCAAGGCAAGAGACCCAGTACTTC.

This chain links TRBV18 with TRBJ2-2, with 11 bases that match TRBD1. Germline trimming cut 5 bases from V and 3 bases from J; bases unmatched to any gene: 5. The CDR3 loop spans 16 amino acids. CDR1 is KGHSH, CDR2 LQKENI, per germline. CDR3 DNA sequence: TGTGCCAGCTCATCACGGGACAGGGGGGACACCGGGGAGCTGTTTTTT. This gives the protein CASSSRDRGDTGELFF.

The chain carries TRBV25-1 and TRBJ2-7; D may be TRBD1 (6 bases). Germline V gives CDR1 MGHDK, CDR2 SYGVNS. Trimming stripped 7 bases from V and 0 bases from J, with 13 bases between. This CDR3 has 14 amino acids. This CDR3 reads CASTMDSSSYEQYF. Written as DNA, the CDR3 is TGTGCCAGCACCATGGACAGTAGCTCCTACGAGCAGTACTTC.

This clone was recorded once. The J gene is TRBJ1-5, the V gene TRBV6-5; the D is unclear. V gave up 8 bases and J gave up 6 bases, with 14 bases separating them. CDR3 length: 13 residues. CDR1 is MNHEY and CDR2 is SVGAGI in the germline V gene. This CDR3 reads CASRRGLGQPQHF. The CDR3 DNA follows: TGTGCCAGCCGGCGCGGCCTCGGTCAGCCCCAGCATTTT.

The rearrangement joins TRBV11-2 to TRBJ1-1; the D is unclear. Germline loops: CDR1 SGHAT, CDR2 FQNNGV. The CDR3 is 12 amino acids. The V gene lost 6 bases and the J gene lost 8 bases, with 13 bases spanning the gap. CDR3 nucleotide sequence: TGTGCCAGCAGTTTGGGGAGGGTCGAAGCTTTCTTT. Amino acids: CASSLGRVEAFF.

The genes are TRBV12-3 or TRBV12-4 and TRBJ1-2, with a weak D call TRBD1 (5 bases). The CDR3 length is 12 residues. V was trimmed by 3 bases and J by 8 bases, leaving 10 bases between them. This chain's CDR3 is CASSFAGMGYTF. As DNA, the CDR3 is TGTGCCAGCAGTTTCGCAGGGATGGGCTACACCTTC.

V usage is TRBV11-2 and J usage is TRBJ1-3; TRBD1 agrees at 12 bases. CDR1 and CDR2 (germline): SGHAT, FQNNGV. V lost 5 bases to trimming and J lost 1 base; unmatched junction nucleotides: 6. The CDR3 length is 17 residues. The CDR3 reads CASSKPGQGASGNTIYF. CDR3 nucleotide sequence: TGTGCCAGCAGCAAGCCGGGACAGGGGGCATCTGGAAACACCATATATTTT.

The rearrangement joins TRBV6-1 to TRBJ2-7; D call uncertain. CDR3 size: 15 residues. Trimming pared 2 bases from V and 3 bases from J, leaving 14 bases between. Germline V gives CDR1 MNHNS, CDR2 SASEGT. CDR3 nucleotide sequence: TGTGCCAGCAGTGAATTCTGGAGCATCAACTACGAGCAGTACTTC. It is translated as CASSEFWSINYEQYF.

The rearrangement uses TRBV5-6 and TRBJ2-1; possible D gene TRBD2, 6 bases. CDR1 is SGHDT and CDR2 is YYEEEE in the germline V gene. The V and J ends lost 6 bases and 2 bases respectively, with 12 bases between them. The CDR3 has 14 residues. CDR3 region: CASNSGLPYNEQFF. CDR3 DNA sequence: TGTGCCAGCAACAGCGGGCTCCCCTACAATGAGCAGTTCTTC.

This rearrangement joins TRBV7-9 to TRBJ1-2, with D perhaps matching TRBD1 (6 bases). CDR1 SEHNR and CDR2 FQNEAQ come from the germline V gene (reference sequence). V lost 7 bases and J 8 bases, leaving 17 bases between the germline ends. The CDR3 totals 13 residues. This CDR3 is CASNGGQIWGYTF. The CDR3 DNA is TGTGCCAGCAACGGGGGGCAGATATGGGGCTACACCTTC.